This T cell receptor (beta chain) appears in the sequencing data of a study of radiotherapy plus CTLA-4 blockade in lung cancer. The study treated chemo-refractory metastatic non-small-cell lung cancer patients with focal radiation plus ipilimumab CTLA-4 blockade. Generated by immunoSEQ multiplex PCR, the TCRdb table keeps only in-frame clones and is missing some. The table records fewer than 65,000 clones, 80% to 90% of them present only once. The sequencing used peripheral blood, collected from a patient treated with radiotherapy plus ipilimumab. The TCR sequence derives from a human donor with non-small cell lung cancer whose response to radiotherapy plus ipilimumab could not be evaluated.

The CDR3 sequence is CAIGLNSNQPQHF. CDR3 nucleotide sequence: TGTGCCATCGGGTTGAATAGCAATCAGCCCCAGCATTTT. This chain uses TRBV6-1 with TRBJ1-5; D remains ambiguous. The V and J ends lost 10 bases and 0 bases respectively, with 10 bases between them. The germline gives CDR1 MNHNS, CDR2 SASEGT. The CDR3 has 13 residues.